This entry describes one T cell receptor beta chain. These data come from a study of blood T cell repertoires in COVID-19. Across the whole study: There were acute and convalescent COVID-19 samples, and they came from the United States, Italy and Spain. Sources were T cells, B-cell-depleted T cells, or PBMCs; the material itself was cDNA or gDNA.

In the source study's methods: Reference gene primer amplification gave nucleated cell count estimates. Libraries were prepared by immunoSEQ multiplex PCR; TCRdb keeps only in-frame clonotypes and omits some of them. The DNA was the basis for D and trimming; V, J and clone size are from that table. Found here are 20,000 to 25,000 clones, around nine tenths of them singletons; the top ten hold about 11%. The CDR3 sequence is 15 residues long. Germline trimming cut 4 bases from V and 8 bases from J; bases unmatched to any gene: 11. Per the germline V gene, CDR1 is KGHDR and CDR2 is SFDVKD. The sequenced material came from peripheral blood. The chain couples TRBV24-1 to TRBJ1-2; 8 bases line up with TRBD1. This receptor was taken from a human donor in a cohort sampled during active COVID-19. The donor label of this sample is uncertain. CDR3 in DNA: TGTGCCACCAGTGACTCACCCGACAGGGGCCGCGGCTACACCTTC. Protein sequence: CATSDSPDRGRGYTF.